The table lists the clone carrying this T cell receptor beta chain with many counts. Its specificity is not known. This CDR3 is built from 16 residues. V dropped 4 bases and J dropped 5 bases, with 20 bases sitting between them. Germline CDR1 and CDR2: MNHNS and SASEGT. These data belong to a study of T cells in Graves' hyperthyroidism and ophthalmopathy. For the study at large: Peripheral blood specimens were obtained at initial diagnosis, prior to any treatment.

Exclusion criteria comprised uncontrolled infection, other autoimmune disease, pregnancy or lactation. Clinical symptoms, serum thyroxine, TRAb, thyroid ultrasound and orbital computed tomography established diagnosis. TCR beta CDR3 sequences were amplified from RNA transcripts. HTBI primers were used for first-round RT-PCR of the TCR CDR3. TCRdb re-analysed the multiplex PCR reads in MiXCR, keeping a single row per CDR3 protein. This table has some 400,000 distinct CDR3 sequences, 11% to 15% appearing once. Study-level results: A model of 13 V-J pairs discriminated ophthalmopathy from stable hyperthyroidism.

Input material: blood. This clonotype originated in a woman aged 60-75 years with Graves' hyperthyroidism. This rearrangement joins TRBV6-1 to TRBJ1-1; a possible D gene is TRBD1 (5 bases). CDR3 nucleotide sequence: TGTGCCAGCAGTGTGGAGAGGGGACCCCCGGGGACTGAAGCTTTCTTT. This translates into CASSVERGPPGTEAFF.